This T cell receptor beta chain was sequenced during a study of Ad26.COV2.S vaccination and SARS-CoV-2 variants. Only in-frame clones appear in the TCRdb table, and some are missing; sequencing was by immunoSEQ multiplex PCR. Of roughly 100,000 clones detected, over 60% appear once; the ten largest clones hold approximately 15%. The CDR3 has 15 amino acids. Germline loops: CDR1 MDHEN, CDR2 SYDVKM. Trimming cost V 0 bases and J 7 bases; bases outside gene matches: 3. The sample here was peripheral blood, taken after recovery from COVID-19. This chain connects TRBV28 to TRBJ1-6; TRBD1 agrees at 7 bases. This TCR came from a human donor who had recovered from COVID-19. The chain's CDR3 is CASSLWDRKNSPLHF. The CDR3 nucleotides read TGTGCCAGCAGTTTATGGGACAGGAAGAATTCACCCCTCCACTTT.